This T cell receptor (beta chain) is from a study of T cell responses to AZD1222 COVID-19 vaccine. Data came from immunoSEQ multiplex PCR; TCRdb stores just in-frame clones and leaves some out. The sample lists about 93,000 clones, just under 90% occurring once. Study-level points and caveats: Spike-specific TCR breadth and depth both grew after two AZD1222 doses. Variant regions that are unmutated are reportedly the target of nearly half of spike-specific TCRs.

Germline trimming cut 9 bases from V and 7 bases from J; bases unmatched to any gene: 8. Germline V gene data show CDR1 as KGHDR and CDR2 as SFDVKD. The length of the CDR3 is 14 residues. Concerning this clone: The antigen is not known.

The sample here was peripheral blood, taken on day 0 of MenACWY control vaccination. The clonotype was recovered from an adult in good health. The chain carries TRBV24-1 and TRBJ2-1, with TRBD2 matching over 10 bases. The CDR3 sequence is CATGGAGGLNEQFF. The CDR3 DNA reads TGTGCCACCGGGGGAGCGGGGGGGCTTAATGAGCAGTTCTTC.